This T cell receptor (beta chain) was profiled in a study of vaccination effects on CD4 cells after COVID-19. Study at large: Post-vaccine specimens arrived a median 72 days past the second dose.

A word on this clone: Its antigen is currently unknown.

A roughly 11-day culture period preceded the isolation of CD4+ T cells. Each participant was administered two doses of either the BNT162b2 or the mRNA-1273 vaccine. Nobody among the vaccine recipients had prior SARS-CoV-2 infection (nucleocapsid antibodies were negative). Profiling relied on immunoSEQ multiplex PCR, and the TCRdb table lists in-frame clones only, not all of them. The sample includes about 45,000 clones, 72% seen only once; the top ten take less than 10%. Study conclusions and caveats: Late post-vaccination, clones induced by infection and those induced by vaccine underwent marked clonal contraction. Few convalescent patients were included, and no early post-infection timepoints were sampled.

Trimming pared 3 bases from V and 6 bases from J, leaving 15 bases between. Germline assignment: CDR1 DFQATT and CDR2 SNEGSKA (reference sequence). The CDR3 is made up of 14 amino acids. The receptor comes from a human donor who received a COVID-19 vaccine. The chain joins TRBV20-1 to TRBJ2-1; a possible D gene is TRBD2 (5 bases). The sample here was CD4+ T cells from PBMCs cultured without peptide, taken after COVID-19 vaccination. The CDR3 sequence is CSASPSGPFNEQFF. CDR3 nucleotides: TGCAGTGCTAGTCCAAGCGGACCCTTCAATGAGCAGTTCTTC.